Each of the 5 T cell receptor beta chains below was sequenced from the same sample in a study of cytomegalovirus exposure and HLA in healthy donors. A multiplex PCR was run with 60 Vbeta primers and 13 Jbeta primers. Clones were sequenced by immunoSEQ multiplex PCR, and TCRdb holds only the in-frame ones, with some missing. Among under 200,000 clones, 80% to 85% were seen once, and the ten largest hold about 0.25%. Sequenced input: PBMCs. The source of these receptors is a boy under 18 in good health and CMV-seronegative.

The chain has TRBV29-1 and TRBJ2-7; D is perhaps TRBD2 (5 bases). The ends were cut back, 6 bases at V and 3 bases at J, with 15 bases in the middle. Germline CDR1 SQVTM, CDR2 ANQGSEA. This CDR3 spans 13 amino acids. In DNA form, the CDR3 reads TGCAGCGTCCGGACTTTACTACTCTACGAGCAGTACTTC. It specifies CSVRTLLLYEQYF.

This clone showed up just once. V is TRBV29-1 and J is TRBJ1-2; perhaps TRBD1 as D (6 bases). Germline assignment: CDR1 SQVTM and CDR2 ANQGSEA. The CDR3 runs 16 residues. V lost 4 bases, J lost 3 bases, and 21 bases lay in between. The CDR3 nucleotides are TGCAGCGTTGGGACAAGAGGACAGCCAGTCCACTATGGCTACACCTTC. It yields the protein CSVGTRGQPVHYGYTF. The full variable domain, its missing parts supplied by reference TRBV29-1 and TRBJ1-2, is SAVISQKPSRDICQRGTSLTIQCQVDSQVTMMFWYRQQPGQSLTLIATANQGSEATYESGFVIDKFPISRPNLTFSTLTVSNMSPEDSSIYLCSVGTRGQPVHYGYTFGSGTRLTVV.

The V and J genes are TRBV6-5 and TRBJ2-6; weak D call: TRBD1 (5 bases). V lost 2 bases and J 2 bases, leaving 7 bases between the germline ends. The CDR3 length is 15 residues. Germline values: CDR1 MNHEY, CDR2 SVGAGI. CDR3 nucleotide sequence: TGTGCCAGCAGTTACCAGGGTGCTGGGGCCAACGTCCTGACTTTC. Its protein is CASSYQGAGANVLTF.

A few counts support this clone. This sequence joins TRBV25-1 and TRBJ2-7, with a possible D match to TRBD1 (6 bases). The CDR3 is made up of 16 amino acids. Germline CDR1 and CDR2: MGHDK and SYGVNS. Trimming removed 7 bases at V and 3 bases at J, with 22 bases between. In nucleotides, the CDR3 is TGTGCCAGCACTTCCCTAGGTGTTGGGGGCGACTACGAGCAGTACTTC. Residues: CASTSLGVGGDYEQYF.

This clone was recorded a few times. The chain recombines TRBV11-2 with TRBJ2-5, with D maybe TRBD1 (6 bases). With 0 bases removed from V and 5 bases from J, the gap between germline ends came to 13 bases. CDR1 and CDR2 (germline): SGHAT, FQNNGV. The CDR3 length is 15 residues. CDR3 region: CASSLDPTGWETQYF. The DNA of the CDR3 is TGTGCCAGCAGCTTAGATCCTACAGGGTGGGAGACCCAGTACTTC.